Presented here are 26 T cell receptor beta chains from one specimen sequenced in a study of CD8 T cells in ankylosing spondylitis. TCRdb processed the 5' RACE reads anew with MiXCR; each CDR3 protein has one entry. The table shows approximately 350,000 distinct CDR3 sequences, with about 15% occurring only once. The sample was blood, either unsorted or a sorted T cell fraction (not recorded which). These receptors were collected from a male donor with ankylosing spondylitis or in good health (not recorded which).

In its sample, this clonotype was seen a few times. CDR3 sequence: CASSQTLTVNTGELFF. The CDR3 region has the DNA TGCGCCAGCAGCCAAACCCTGACAGTGAACACCGGGGAGCTGTTTTTT. The chain couples TRBV5-1 to TRBJ2-2, with D perhaps TRBD1 (5 bases). The CDR3 has 16 residues. The germline gives CDR1 SGHRS, CDR2 YFSETQ. V lost 4 bases and J 1 base, leaving 14 bases between the germline ends.

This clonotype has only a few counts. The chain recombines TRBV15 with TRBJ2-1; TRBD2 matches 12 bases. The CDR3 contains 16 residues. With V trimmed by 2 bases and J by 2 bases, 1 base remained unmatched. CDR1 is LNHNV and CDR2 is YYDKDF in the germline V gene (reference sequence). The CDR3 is CATSRLAGGAYNEQFF. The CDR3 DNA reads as TGTGCCACCAGCAGACTAGCGGGAGGGGCCTACAATGAGCAGTTCTTC.

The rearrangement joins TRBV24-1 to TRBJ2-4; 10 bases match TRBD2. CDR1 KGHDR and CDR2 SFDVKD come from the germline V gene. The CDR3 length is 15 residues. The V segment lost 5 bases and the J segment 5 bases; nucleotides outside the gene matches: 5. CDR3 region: CATSAPGTSENIQYF. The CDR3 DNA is TGTGCCACCAGTGCACCGGGGACTAGCGAAAACATTCAGTACTTC.

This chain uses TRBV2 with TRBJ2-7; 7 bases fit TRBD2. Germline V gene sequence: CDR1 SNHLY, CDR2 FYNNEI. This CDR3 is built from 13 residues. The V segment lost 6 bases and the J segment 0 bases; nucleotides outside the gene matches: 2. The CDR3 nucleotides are TGTGCCAGCAGGGTAGCGGGCTCCTACGAGCAGTACTTC. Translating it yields CASRVAGSYEQYF.

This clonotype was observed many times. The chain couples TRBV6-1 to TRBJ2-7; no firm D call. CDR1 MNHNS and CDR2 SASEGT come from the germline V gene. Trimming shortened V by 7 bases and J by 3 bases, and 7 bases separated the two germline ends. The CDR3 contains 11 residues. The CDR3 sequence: CASMDFYEQYF. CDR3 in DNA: TGTGCCAGCATGGATTTCTACGAGCAGTACTTC.

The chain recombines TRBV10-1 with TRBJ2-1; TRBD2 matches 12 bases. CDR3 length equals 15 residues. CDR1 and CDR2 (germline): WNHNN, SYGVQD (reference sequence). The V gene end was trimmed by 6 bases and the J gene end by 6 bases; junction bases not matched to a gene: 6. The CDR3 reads CASSRLAGGLNEQFF. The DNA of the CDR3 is TGCGCCAGCAGCCGTCTAGCGGGGGGGCTCAATGAGCAGTTCTTC.

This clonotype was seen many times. The CDR3 bases are TGCGCCAGCAGCCAAGATCTAGTCGCGGGGGTTAGGACAGATACGCAGTATTTT. Translating it yields CASSQDLVAGVRTDTQYF. This sequence joins TRBV4-1 and TRBJ2-3, with 7 bases lining up with TRBD2. Germline loops: CDR1 MGHRA, CDR2 YSYEKL. The CDR3 covers 18 residues. After removal of 0 bases from V and 3 bases from J, the junction contained 12 bases not matched to a gene.

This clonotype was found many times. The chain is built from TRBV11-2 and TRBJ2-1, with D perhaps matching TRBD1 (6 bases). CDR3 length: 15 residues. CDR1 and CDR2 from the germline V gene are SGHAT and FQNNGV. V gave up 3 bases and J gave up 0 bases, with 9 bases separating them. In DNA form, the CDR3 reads TGTGCCAGCAGCTTGCAGGGGAGCTCCTACAATGAGCAGTTCTTC. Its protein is CASSLQGSSYNEQFF.

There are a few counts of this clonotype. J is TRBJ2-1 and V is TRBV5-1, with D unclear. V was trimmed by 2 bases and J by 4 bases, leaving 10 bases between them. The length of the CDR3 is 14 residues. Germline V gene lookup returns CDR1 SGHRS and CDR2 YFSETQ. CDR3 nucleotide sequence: TGCGCCAGCAGCTTCGGACCGCCTTACAATGAGCAGTTCTTC. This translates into CASSFGPPYNEQFF. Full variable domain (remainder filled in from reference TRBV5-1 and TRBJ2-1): KAGVTQTPRYLIKTRGQQVTLSCSPISGHRSVSWYQQTPGQGLQFLFEYFSETQRNKGNFPGRFSGRQFSNSRSEMNVSTLELGDSALYLCASSFGPPYNEQFFGPGTRLTVL.

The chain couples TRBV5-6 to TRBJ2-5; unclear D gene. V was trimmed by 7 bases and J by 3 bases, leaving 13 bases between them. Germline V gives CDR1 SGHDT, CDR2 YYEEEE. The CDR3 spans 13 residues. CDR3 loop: CASGVGAKETQYF. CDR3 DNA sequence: TGTGCCAGCGGGGTTGGTGCTAAAGAGACCCAGTACTTC.

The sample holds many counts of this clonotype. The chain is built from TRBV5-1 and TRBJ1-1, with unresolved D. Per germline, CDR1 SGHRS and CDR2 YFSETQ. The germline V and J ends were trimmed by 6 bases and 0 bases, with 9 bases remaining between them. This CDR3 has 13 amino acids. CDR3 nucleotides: TGCGCCAGCACGCAAGACATGAACACTGAAGCTTTCTTT. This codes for CASTQDMNTEAFF.

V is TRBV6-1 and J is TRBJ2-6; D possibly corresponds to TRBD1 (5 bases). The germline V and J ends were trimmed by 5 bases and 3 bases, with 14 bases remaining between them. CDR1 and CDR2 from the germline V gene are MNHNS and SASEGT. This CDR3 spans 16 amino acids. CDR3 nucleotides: TGTGCCAGCAGTAAGCCCAGGGATGGTGGGGCCAACGTCCTGACTTTC. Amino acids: CASSKPRDGGANVLTF.

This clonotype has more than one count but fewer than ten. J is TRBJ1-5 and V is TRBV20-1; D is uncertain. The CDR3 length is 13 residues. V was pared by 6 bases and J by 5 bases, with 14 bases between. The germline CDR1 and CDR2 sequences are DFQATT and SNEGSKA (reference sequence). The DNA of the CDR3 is TGCAGTGCCGCCGCCGAGGTGGATCAGCCCCAGCATTTT. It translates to CSAAAEVDQPQHF.

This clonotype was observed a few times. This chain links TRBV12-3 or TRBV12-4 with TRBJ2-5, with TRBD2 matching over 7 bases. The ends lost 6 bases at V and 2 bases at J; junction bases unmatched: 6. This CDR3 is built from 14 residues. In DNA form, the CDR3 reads TGTGCCAGCAGCCTCGGGACTACTCAAGAGACCCAGTACTTC. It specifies CASSLGTTQETQYF.

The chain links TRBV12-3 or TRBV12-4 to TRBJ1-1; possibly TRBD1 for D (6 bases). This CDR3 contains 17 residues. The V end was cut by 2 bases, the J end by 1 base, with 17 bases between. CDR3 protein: CASSLIVGGGGNTEAFF. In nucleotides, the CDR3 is TGTGCCAGCAGTTTAATAGTTGGGGGCGGGGGGAACACTGAAGCTTTCTTT.

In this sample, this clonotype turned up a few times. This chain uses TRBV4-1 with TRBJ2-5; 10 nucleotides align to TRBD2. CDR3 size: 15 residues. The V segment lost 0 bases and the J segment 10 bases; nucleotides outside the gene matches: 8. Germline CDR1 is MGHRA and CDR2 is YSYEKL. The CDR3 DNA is TGCGCCAGCAGCCAAGATTCTAGCGGGGGCTTAAGCCAGTACTTC. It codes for CASSQDSSGGLSQYF.

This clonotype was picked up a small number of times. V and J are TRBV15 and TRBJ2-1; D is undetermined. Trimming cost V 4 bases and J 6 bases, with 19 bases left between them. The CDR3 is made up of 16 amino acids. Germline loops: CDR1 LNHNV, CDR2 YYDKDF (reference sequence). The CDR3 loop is CATSIGMWNRVNEQFF. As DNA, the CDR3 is TGTGCCACCAGCATTGGGATGTGGAACCGGGTCAATGAGCAGTTCTTC.

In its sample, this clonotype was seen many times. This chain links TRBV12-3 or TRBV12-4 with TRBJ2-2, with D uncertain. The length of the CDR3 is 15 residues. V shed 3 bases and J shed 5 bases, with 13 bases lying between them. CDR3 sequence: CASSFSPLGTGELFF. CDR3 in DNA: TGTGCCAGCAGTTTTTCTCCTCTGGGGACCGGGGAGCTGTTTTTT.

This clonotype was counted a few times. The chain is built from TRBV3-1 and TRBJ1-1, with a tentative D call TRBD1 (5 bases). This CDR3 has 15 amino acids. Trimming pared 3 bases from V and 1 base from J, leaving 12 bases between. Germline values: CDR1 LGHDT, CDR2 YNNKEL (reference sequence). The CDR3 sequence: CASSQHGQGNTEAFF. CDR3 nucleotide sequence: TGTGCCAGCAGCCAGCACGGGCAGGGGAACACTGAAGCTTTCTTT. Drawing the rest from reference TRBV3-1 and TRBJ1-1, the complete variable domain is DTAVSQTPKYLVTQMGNDKSIKCEQNLGHDTMYWYKQDSKKFLKIMFSYNNKELIINETVPNRFSPKSPDKAHLNLHINSLELGDSAVYFCASSQHGQGNTEAFFGQGTRLTVV.

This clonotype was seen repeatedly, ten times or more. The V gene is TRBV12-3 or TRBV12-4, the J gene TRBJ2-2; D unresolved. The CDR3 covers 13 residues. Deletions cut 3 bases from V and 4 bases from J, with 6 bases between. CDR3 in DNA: TGTGCCAGCAGTTTCGACTCCACCGGGGAGCTGTTTTTT. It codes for CASSFDSTGELFF.

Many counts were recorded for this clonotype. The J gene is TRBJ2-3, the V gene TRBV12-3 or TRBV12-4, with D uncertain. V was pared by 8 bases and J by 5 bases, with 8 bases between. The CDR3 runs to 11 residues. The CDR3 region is CASSMEDTQYF. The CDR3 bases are TGTGCCAGCTCAATGGAAGATACGCAGTATTTT.

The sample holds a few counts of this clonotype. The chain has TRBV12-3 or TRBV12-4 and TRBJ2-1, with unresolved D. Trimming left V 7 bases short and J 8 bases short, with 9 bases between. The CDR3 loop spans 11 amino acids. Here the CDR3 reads CASTSGYEQFF. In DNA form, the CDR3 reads TGTGCCAGCACCTCCGGTTATGAGCAGTTCTTC.

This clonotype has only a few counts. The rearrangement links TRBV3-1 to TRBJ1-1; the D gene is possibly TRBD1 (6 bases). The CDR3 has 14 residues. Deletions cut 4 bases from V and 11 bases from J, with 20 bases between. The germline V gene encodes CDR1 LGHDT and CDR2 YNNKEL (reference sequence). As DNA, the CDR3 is TGTGCCAGCAGCCGCCGGCCAGGGGCCCTGGCTGCTTTCTTT. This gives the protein CASSRRPGALAAFF.

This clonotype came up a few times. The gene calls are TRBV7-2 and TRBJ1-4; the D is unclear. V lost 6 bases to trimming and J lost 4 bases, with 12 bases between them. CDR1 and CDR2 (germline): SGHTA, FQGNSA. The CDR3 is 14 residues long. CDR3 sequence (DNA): TGTGCCAGCAGTCCTAGGTGGGGTAATGAAAAACTGTTTTTT. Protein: CASSPRWGNEKLFF.

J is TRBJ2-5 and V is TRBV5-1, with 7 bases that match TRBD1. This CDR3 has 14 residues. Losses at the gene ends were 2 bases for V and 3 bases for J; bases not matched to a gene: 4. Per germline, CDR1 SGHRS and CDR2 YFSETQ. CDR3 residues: CASSLSTGEETQYF. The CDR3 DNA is TGCGCCAGCAGCTTAAGTACAGGGGAAGAGACCCAGTACTTC.

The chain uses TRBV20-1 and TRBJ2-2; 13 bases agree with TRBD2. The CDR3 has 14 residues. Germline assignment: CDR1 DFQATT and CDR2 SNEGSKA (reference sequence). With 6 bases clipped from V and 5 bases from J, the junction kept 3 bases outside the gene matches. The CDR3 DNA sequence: TGCAGTGCCGGACTAGCGGGAGTAACCGGGGAGCTGTTTTTT. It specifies CSAGLAGVTGELFF.